These T cell receptor beta chains were read from a single sample in a study of blood T cells in healthy people across ages. TCRdb fed the 5' RACE reads into MiXCR, producing one record per CDR3 protein. This table holds under 800,000 distinct CDR3 sequences, more than 20% found once. The sequenced material came from blood. Receptors originate from a man aged 65 to 85 in good health. Each CDR3 is given without its conserved first and last residue. D genes are given only for firm matches.

d_call | v_call | cdr3_aa
- | TRBV7-9 | ASSRATNNEQF
- | TRBV4-3 | ASSQDGSGTAKNIQY
- | TRBV3-1 | ASSQVAGSGANVLT
TRBD2 | TRBV20-1 | SARPAGGGRRYNEQF
TRBD2 | TRBV28 | ASSMGLADPYEQY
TRBD2 | TRBV5-1 | ASSQGTSGRETQY
- | TRBV7-3 | ASSLSPGSYNEQF
TRBD2 | TRBV20-1 | SKKTGTSGSGTQY
- | TRBV3-1 | ASSPLAGELAQY
- | TRBV9 | ASSGLGGELF
- | TRBV2 | ASAGRRTEAF
- | TRBV7-2 | ASSLDYQPQH
- | TRBV2 | ASSEDRQRPYEQY
TRBD2 | TRBV4-2 | ASSQGTSGSLRGHEQY
- | TRBV27 | ASSFFVNTEAF
- | TRBV12-5 | ASGLPSLPYGEQY
TRBD1 | TRBV5-5 | ASSIRDRGYEQY
- | TRBV5-1 | ASRSTGNGQETQY
TRBD1 | TRBV6-2/TRBV6-3 | ASSSPDRGNSAAGYT
TRBD2 | TRBV20-1 | SARRLAATSNEQF
- | TRBV6-2/TRBV6-3 | ASSYLDRAGELF
- | TRBV28 | ASSLFRLGAEKNTGELF
TRBD1 | TRBV20-1 | SASGQGQGVYGYT
TRBD2 | TRBV6-2/TRBV6-3 | ASSFGTSGRSYEQY
- | TRBV28 | ASSSYGRFRGEEKLF
TRBD2 | TRBV24-1 | ATSEQAGKQETQY
- | TRBV6-2/TRBV6-3 | ASSYSRVFEQF
TRBD1 | TRBV20-1 | SASALQGQYGYT
- | TRBV5-1 | ASSLSSETQY
- | TRBV5-4 | ASSLPGQPNEKLF
TRBD2 | TRBV20-1 | SAKTGLAVTSTDTQY
- | TRBV3-1 | ASSHWGLGTEAF
- | TRBV7-2 | ASSSVSSATNEKLF